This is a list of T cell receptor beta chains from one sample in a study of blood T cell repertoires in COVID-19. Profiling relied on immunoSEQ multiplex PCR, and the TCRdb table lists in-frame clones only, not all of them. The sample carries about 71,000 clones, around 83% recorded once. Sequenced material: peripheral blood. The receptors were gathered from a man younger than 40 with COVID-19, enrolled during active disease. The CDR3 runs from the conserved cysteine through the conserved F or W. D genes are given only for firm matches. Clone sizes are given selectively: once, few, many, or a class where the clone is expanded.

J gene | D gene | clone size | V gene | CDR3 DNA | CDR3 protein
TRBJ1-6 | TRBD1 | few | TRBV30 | TGTGCCTGGACCCCGAGACAGGGCTCCTATAATTCACCCCTCCACTTT | CAWTPRQGSYNSPLHF
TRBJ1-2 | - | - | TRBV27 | TGTGCCAGCAGTTTTCGGGAGAGGGCAGGTAGCTATGGCTACACCTTC | CASSFRERAGSYGYTF
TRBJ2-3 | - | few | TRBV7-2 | TGTGCCAGCAGCCAGACTAGTTATACGCAGTATTTT | CASSQTSYTQYF
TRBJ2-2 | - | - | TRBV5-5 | TGTGCCAGCAGCACTTGGACCGGGGAGCTGTTTTTT | CASSTWTGELFF
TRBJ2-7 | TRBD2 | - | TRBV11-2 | TGTGCCAGCAGCTTGGGGACTAGCGACCGCTACGAGCAGTACTTC | CASSLGTSDRYEQYF
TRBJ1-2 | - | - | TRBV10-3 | TGTGCCATCACCAACCAACTAGGCCTCGGGAACTATGGCTACACCTTC | CAITNQLGLGNYGYTF
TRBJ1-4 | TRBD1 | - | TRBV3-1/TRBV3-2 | TGTGCCAGCAGCCTCCGGGACAGGGGCGCCTCTAATGAAAAACTGTTTTTT | CASSLRDRGASNEKLFF
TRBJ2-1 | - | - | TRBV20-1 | TGCAGTGCCCTCGAGGCTCACAAGATGTTCTTC | CSALEAHKMFF
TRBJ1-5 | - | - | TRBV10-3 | TGTGCCATCAGTGAGAAAGGGGATGGCAATCAGCCCCAGCATTTT | CAISEKGDGNQPQHF
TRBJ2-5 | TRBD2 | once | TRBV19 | TGTGCCAGTAGTATAGCGGCTAGCGGGCCTCAAGAGACCCAGTACTTC | CASSIAASGPQETQYF
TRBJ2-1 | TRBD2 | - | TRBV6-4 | TGTGCCAGCAGTCCCGGGACTAGCAGCTACAATGAGCAGTTCTTC | CASSPGTSSYNEQFF
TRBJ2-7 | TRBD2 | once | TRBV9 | TGTGCCAGCAGCGTAGCCGGGACTAGCGATTCCGAGCAGTACTTC | CASSVAGTSDSEQYF
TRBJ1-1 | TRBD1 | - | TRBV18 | TGTGCCAGCTCATCGACAGGGTCCGCTGAAGCTTTCTTT | CASSSTGSAEAFF
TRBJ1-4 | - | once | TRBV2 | TGTGCCAGCAGTGCCTCCTTGACAGCCCCGGCTAATGAAAAACTGTTTTTT | CASSASLTAPANEKLFF
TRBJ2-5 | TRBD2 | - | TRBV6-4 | TGTGCCAGCAGTTCGACTAGCGGGAGCCAAGAGACCCAGTACTTC | CASSSTSGSQETQYF
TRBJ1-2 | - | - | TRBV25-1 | TGTGCCAGCAGTGGGGGATTAGGGAGCTATGGCTACACCTTC | CASSGGLGSYGYTF
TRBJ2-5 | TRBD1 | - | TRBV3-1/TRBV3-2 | TGTGCCAGCAGCCGAGACCCGGGACAGGGAGAGACCCAGTACTTC | CASSRDPGQGETQYF
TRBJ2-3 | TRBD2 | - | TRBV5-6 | TGCTCCGGGGGGAGGGCCGGAGATACGCAGTATTTT | CSGGRAGDTQYF
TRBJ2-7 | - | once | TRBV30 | TGTGCCTGGAGGCGGGGGCCGACCTACGAGCAGTACTTC | CAWRRGPTYEQYF
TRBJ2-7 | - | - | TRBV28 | TGTGCCAGCAGTTTACTAGACGGTAGCTCCTACGAGCAGTACTTC | CASSLLDGSSYEQYF
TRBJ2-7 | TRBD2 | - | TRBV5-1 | TGCGCCAGCAGCTTGGGTGTGGGGACTAGCTACGAGCAGTACTTC | CASSLGVGTSYEQYF
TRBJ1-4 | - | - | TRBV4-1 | TGCGCCAGCAGCCAAGTAGGAGGGAAACTGTTTTTT | CASSQVGGKLFF
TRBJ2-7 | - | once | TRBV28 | TGTGCCAGCAGTTCCCCAGCTAGCGAAGGGGCCTACGAGCAGTACTTC | CASSSPASEGAYEQYF
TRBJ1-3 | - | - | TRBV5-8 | TGTGCCAGCAGCTTGGACAGGACCCCGGGGGACACCATATATTTT | CASSLDRTPGDTIYF
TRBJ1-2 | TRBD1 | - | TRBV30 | TGTGCCTGGAGCGCCCCGGGACAGGCCTATGGCTACACCTTC | CAWSAPGQAYGYTF
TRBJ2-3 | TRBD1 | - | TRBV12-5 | TGTGCTAGTGCCTTAGACAGGGATGGGGATACGCAGTATTTT | CASALDRDGDTQYF
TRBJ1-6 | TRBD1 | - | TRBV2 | TGTGCCAGCAGCGAAAGACAGGGTGGCAATTCACCCCTCCACTTT | CASSERQGGNSPLHF
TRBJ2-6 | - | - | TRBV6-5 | TGTGCCAGCAGTTACTCGGGGGGCTCTGGGGCCAACGTCCTGACTTTC | CASSYSGGSGANVLTF
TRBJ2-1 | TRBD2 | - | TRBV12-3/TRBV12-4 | TGTGCCAGCAGTGTCAGCGGGGGGCAGTTCTTC | CASSVSGGQFF
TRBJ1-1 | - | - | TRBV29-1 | TGCAGCATATATTCAACAGGGAAGAACACTGAAGCTTTCTTT | CSIYSTGKNTEAFF
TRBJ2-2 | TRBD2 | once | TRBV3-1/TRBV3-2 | TGTGCCAGCAGCCAAGGGTTCCCGACTAGCGGGAGCACCGGGGAGCTGTTTTTT | CASSQGFPTSGSTGELFF
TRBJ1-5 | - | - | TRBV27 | TGTGCCAGCAGTCCGGGGGTTAATCAGCCCCAGCATTTT | CASSPGVNQPQHF
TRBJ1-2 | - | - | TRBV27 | TGTGCCAGCAGTTCGGGGGGCGGCTATGGCTACACCTTC | CASSSGGGYGYTF
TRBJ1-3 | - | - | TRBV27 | TGTGCCAGCAGTGTAGGAGGGGTTGGAAACACCATATATTTT | CASSVGGVGNTIYF
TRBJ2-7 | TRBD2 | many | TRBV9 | TGTGCCAGCAGCGTAGGTCCAGCGGGGGGCTTGGAGCAGTACTTC | CASSVGPAGGLEQYF
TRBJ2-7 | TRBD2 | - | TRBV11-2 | TGTGCCAGCAGCTTAGGACTAGCCGAGCAGTACTTC | CASSLGLAEQYF
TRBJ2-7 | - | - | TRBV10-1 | TGCGCCAGCAGTGACCGCCAGGGTGCCAACGAGCAGTACTTC | CASSDRQGANEQYF
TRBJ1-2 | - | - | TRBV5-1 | TGCGCCAGCAGCTTGGAACAGGCCAACTATGGCTACACCTTC | CASSLEQANYGYTF
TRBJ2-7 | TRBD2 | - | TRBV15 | TGTGCCACCACCAAAAGCGGGAGCCGTTCAGGCGAGCAGTACTTC | CATTKSGSRSGEQYF
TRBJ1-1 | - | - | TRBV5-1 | TGCGCCAGCAGCTACAATCAGGGAATTACTGAAGCTTTCTTT | CASSYNQGITEAFF
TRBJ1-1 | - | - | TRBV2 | TGTGCCAGCAGAGGCGGGGGGACTGAAGCTTTCTTT | CASRGGGTEAFF
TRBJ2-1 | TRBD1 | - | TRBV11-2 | TGTGCCAGCACCTACCTGACAGGGGCGAATGAGCAGTTCTTC | CASTYLTGANEQFF
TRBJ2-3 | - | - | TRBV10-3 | TGTGCCATCAGTGAGCGGGAGCCCCCAGATACGCAGTATTTT | CAISEREPPDTQYF
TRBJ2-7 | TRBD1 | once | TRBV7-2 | TGTGCCAGCAGCTTCGGTACAGGGGGGACCTACGAGCAGTACTTC | CASSFGTGGTYEQYF
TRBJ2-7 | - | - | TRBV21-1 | TGTGCCAGCAGTCGGGCGGGTCCCCTCCTCTACGAGCAGTACTTC | CASSRAGPLLYEQYF
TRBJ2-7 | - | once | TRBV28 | TGTGCCAGCAGTGTTGCCTCGAGCTCCTACGAGCAGTACTTC | CASSVASSSYEQYF
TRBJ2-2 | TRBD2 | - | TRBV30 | TGTGCCTTCCCTCGGACTAGCGGAGGCGGGGAGCTGTTTTTT | CAFPRTSGGGELFF
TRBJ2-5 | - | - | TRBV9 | TGTGCCAGCAGCAGCGGACTGATGGGGGAGACCCAGTACTTC | CASSSGLMGETQYF
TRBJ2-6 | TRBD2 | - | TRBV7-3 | TGTGCCAGCAGGGGTAGCGGGACTGGGGCCAACGTCCTGACTTTC | CASRGSGTGANVLTF
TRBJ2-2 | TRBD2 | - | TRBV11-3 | TGTGCCAGCAGCTCCAGCGGGAGCGCGGCCGGGGAGCTGTTTTTT | CASSSSGSAAGELFF
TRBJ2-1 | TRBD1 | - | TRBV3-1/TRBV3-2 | TGTGCCAGCAGCCACGGACCGACAGGGAGAGGTGGGAATGAGCAGTTCTTC | CASSHGPTGRGGNEQFF
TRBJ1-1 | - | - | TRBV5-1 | TGCGCCAGCAGCCTTACTCCTAGGAACACTGAAGCTTTCTTT | CASSLTPRNTEAFF
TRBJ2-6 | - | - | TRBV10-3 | TGTGCCATCAGTGAGGGCCCAAACTCTGGGGCCAACGTCCTGACTTTC | CAISEGPNSGANVLTF
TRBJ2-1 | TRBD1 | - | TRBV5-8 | TGTGCCAGCAGGTCACGACAGGGGGGAAATGAGCAGTTCTTC | CASRSRQGGNEQFF
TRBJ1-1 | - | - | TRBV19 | TGTGCCAGTAGTTTCTCGGGACAGAACACTGAAGCTTTCTTT | CASSFSGQNTEAFF
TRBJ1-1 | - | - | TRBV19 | TGTGCCAGTACTCAGGGCAGAGAGATTATGACTGAAGCTTTCTTT | CASTQGREIMTEAFF
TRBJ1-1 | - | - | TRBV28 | TGTGCCAGCAGGTCGGGGGGGGCAAAGTCTGAAGCTTTCTTT | CASRSGGAKSEAFF
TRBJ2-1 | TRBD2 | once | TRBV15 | TGTGCCACCAGCACTTCGACTAGCGGACCCTACAATGAGCAGTTCTTC | CATSTSTSGPYNEQFF